This T cell receptor beta chain was recovered during a study of technical replicates of blood from a few donors. This CDR3 is built from 16 residues. The V gene end was trimmed by 5 bases and the J gene end by 8 bases; junction bases not matched to a gene: 15. Germline values: CDR1 LNHDA, CDR2 SQIVND (reference sequence). Clones were sequenced by immunoSEQ multiplex PCR, and TCRdb holds only the in-frame ones, with some missing. The sample has tens of thousands of clones, 85% to 95% seen once. This receptor was taken from a human donor in good health. Sequencing was done on a sample of T cells isolated from PBMCs. This chain uses TRBV19 with TRBJ1-2; 9 bases match TRBD1. The CDR3 region has the DNA TGTGCCAGTAGTTCTTTGGGGACAGGGAGGATAGAAGGCTACACCTTC. Amino acids: CASSSLGTGRIEGYTF.